The T cell receptor beta chain described here comes from a study of OX40 agonist ivuxolimab in advanced cancers. Overall study context: Treatment of patients was with ivuxolimab, an agonistic anti-OX40 (CD134) antibody. Overall study results and limits: CD4+ T cells averaged fewer expanded clones than CD8+ T cells.

A history of autoimmune disease or systemic immunosuppression excluded patients. V dropped 7 bases and J dropped 4 bases, with 8 bases sitting between them. From germline, CDR1 is SGHRS and CDR2 YFSETQ. The CDR3 has 11 residues. Sequencing used immunoSEQ multiplex PCR; TCRdb keeps in-frame clones, though not all of them. The sample has 30,000 to 40,000 clones, approximately 89% seen once. With respect to this clone: Its target is unknown.

Sequencing was performed on CD4+ or CD8+ T cells sorted from blood, taken in a trial of the OX40 agonist ivuxolimab. J is TRBJ1-1 and V is TRBV5-1, with D hard to call. This TCR was sampled from an adult with an advanced solid tumor such as melanoma, head and neck, liver or kidney cancer. This CDR3 reads CASGESTEAFF. CDR3 coding DNA: TGCGCCAGCGGGGAGAGCACTGAAGCTTTCTTT.